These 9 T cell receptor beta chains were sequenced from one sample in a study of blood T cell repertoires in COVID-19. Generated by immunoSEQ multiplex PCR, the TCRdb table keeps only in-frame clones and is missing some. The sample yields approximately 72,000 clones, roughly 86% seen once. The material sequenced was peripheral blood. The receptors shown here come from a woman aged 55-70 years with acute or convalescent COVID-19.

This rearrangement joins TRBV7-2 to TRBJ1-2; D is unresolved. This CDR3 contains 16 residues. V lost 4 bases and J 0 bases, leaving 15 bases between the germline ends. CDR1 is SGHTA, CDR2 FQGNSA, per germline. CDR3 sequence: CASSWSPELANYGYTF. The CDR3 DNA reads TGTGCCAGCAGCTGGTCCCCGGAGTTAGCTAACTATGGCTACACCTTC.

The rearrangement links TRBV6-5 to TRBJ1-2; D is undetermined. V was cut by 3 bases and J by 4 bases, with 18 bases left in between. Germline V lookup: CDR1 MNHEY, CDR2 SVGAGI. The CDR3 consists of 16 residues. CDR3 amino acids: CASSYRGSPYFYGYTF. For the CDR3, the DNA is TGTGCCAGCAGTTATCGGGGAAGCCCGTATTTCTATGGCTACACCTTC.

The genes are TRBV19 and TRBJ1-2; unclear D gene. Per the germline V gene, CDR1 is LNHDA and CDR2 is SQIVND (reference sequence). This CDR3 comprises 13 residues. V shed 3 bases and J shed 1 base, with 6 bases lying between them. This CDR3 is CASSIRSNYGYTF. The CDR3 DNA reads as TGTGCCAGTAGTATTAGGAGTAACTATGGCTACACCTTC. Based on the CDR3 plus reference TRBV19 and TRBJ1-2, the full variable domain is DGGITQSPKYLFRKEGQNVTLSCEQNLNHDAMYWYRQDPGQGLRLIYYSQIVNDFQKGDIAEGYSVSREKKESFPLTVTSAQKNPTAFYLCASSIRSNYGYTFGSGTRLTVV.

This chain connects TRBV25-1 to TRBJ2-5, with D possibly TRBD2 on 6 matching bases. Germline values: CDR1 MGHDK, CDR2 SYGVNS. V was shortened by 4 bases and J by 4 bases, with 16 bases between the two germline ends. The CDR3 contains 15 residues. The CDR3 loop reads CASSAGTLTRETQYF. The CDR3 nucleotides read TGTGCCAGCAGTGCCGGGACCCTGACTAGAGAGACCCAGTACTTC. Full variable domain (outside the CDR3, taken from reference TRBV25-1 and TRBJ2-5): EADIYQTPRYLVIGTGKKITLECSQTMGHDKMYWYQQDPGMELHLIHYSYGVNSTEKGDLSSESTVSRIRTEHFPLTLESARPSHTSQYLCASSAGTLTRETQYFGPGTRLLVL.

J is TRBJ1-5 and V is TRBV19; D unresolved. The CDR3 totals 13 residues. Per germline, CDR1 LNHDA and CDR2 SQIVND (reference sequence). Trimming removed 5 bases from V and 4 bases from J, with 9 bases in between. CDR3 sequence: CASSLRGNQPQHF. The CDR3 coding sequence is TGTGCCAGTAGTCTACGGGGAAATCAGCCCCAGCATTTT.

For the CDR3, the DNA is TGCGCCAGCAGCCAGGAAACAGGGGGCGACGAGCAGTACTTC. Translated, it gives CASSQETGGDEQYF. The chain is built from TRBV4-1 and TRBJ2-7, with 9 bases lining up with TRBD1. V lost 3 bases to trimming and J lost 5 bases; unmatched junction nucleotides: 5. The germline CDR1 and CDR2 sequences are MGHRA and YSYEKL. This CDR3 has 14 residues.

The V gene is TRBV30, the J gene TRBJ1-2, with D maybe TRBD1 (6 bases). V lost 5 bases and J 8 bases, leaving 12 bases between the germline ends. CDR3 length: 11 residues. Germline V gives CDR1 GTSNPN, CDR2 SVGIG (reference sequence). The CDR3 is CAWHREGGYTF. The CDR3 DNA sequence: TGTGCCTGGCACAGGGAAGGCGGCTACACCTTC.

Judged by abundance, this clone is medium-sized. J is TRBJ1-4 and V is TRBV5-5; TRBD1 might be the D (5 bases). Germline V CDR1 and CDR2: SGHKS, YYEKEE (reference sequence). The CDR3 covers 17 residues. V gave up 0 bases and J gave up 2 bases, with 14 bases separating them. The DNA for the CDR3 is TGTGCCAGCAGCTTGGAGGCAGGGAGGAGGACTAATGAAAAACTGTTTTTT. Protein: CASSLEAGRRTNEKLFF.

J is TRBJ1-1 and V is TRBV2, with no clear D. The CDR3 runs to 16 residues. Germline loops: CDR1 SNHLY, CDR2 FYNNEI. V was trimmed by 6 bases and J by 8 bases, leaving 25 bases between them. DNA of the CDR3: TGTGCCAGCAGCGACCCGCTTCAAGGTGGATTGAGGGAAGCTTTCTTT. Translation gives CASSDPLQGGLREAFF.